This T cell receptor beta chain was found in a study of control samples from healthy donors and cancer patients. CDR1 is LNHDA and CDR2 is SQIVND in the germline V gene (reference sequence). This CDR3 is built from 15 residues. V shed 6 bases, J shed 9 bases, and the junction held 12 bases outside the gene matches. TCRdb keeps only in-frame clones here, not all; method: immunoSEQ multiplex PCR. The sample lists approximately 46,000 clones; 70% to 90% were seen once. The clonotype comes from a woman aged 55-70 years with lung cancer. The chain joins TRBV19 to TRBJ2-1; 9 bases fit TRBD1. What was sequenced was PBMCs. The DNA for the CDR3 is TGTGCCAGTAGGAGGGGACAGGGAGTGTACGGTGAGCAGTTCTTC. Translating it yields CASRRGQGVYGEQFF.